The clone carrying this T cell receptor (beta chain) came up a few times. The antigen is unknown. Trimming pared 7 bases from V and 6 bases from J, leaving 22 bases between. The CDR3 extends over 16 amino acids. CDR1 is LNHDA and CDR2 is SQIVND in the germline V gene (reference sequence). This specimen belongs to a study of identical twins. Points from the study as a whole: Without tracking the same donors, conclusions rested on cross-sectional statistical analysis. Twin pairs' shared out-of-frame alpha sequences were enriched in low generation probability. Analyses of zero insertions could be partly confounded by invariant MAIT and iNKT cells.

One entry per CDR3 protein results from TCRdb running MiXCR on the 5' RACE reads. The table has a few hundred thousand distinct CDR3 sequences, 9.6% seen once. This sample was also put to use in a study of yellow fever vaccine responses in identical twins. Per that study: A vaccine T cell response that seemed partly convergent and partly personalized was reported in twins.

The receptor was isolated from a young woman in good health. The sample was PBMCs. The chain employs TRBV19 and TRBJ2-1; D may match TRBD1 or TRBD2 (6 bases each). In nucleotides, the CDR3 is TGTGCCAGTAATACTCCCCTCTGGGGGGCCGGCAATGAGCAGTTCTTC. This codes for CASNTPLWGAGNEQFF.